This TCR beta chain was sequenced in a study of neoadjuvant nivolumab and ipilimumab in lung cancer. General study points: Pretherapy blood TCR richness correlated positively with resected tumor richness. From pretherapy to surgery, tumor richness and clonality rose with dual therapy. Pathologic regression was not significantly tied to TCR clonality. A small number of samples were TCR sequenced.

Measured with immunoSEQ multiplex PCR; TCRdb has only the in-frame clones, and not every one. The data hold 30,000 or so clones, with 75% to 85% observed a single time. On this clone itself: Its antigen is unknown.

Trimming removed 1 base from V and 3 bases from J; junction bases left unmatched: 2. The CDR3 is 14 amino acids. In germline, CDR1 is SGHNT, CDR2 YYREEE (reference sequence). The genes are TRBV5-4 and TRBJ2-7; 9 positions agree with TRBD2. The sequence derives from an adult with non-small cell lung cancer. Sequencing was performed on tumor tissue, taken after neoadjuvant nivolumab, alone or with ipilimumab, at or shortly before surgery. The CDR3 loop reads CASSLNSGSYEQYF. DNA of the CDR3: TGTGCCAGCAGCTTGAATAGCGGGAGCTACGAGCAGTACTTC.